One sample yielded the 32 T cell receptor beta chains listed below, sequenced in a study of T cell repertoires in cytomegalovirus infection. Each CDR3 protein gets one entry after TCRdb re-called the reads with MiXCR. Of a few hundred thousand distinct CDR3 sequences in the sample, approximately 9.5% were seen once. The sample comprised PBMCs. These receptors were taken from a human donor in good health (CMV status not recorded). Some clones in this sample may be carry-over from other donors' samples.

There are a few counts of this clonotype. The chain employs TRBV6-6 and TRBJ2-1; 7 bases align to TRBD1. Germline assignment: CDR1 MNHNY and CDR2 SVGAGI (reference sequence). The CDR3 consists of 14 residues. V lost 6 bases and J lost 2; bases outside the gene matches: 4. In DNA form, the CDR3 reads TGTGCCAGCAGAGAGACAGGGCCCTACAATGAGCAGTTCTTC. As protein: CASRETGPYNEQFF.

As regards this clonotype: With a much larger clone just one base away, this may be a read error. This CDR3 reads CTSSLGPGTREETQYF. The CDR3, as DNA: TGTACCAGCAGCTTAGGTCCCGGGACTAGGGAAGAGACCCAGTACTTC. The V and J genes are TRBV7-3 and TRBJ2-5; 8 bases line up with TRBD2. Germline V lookup: CDR1 SGHTA, CDR2 FQGTGA. The CDR3 sequence is 16 residues long.

The rearrangement joins TRBV6-2 or TRBV6-3 to TRBJ1-5; 8 nucleotides agree with TRBD1. Germline V lookup: CDR1 MNHEY, CDR2 SVGEGT. Trimming took 6 bases from V and 7 from J; bases not matched to a gene: 8. The CDR3 totals 14 residues. The CDR3 reads CASRGGQGYQPQHF. The CDR3 DNA sequence: TGTGCCAGCAGAGGTGGACAGGGTTACCAGCCCCAGCATTTT.

This clonotype showed up many times. This chain joins TRBV7-2 and TRBJ2-5, with a weak D call TRBD1 (5 bases). V lost 8 bases and J lost 2, with 9 bases in between. The germline V gene has CDR1 SGHTA and CDR2 FQGNSA. There are 12 residues in the CDR3. The CDR3 loop is CASWQGQETQYF. As DNA, the CDR3 is TGTGCCAGCTGGCAGGGTCAAGAGACCCAGTACTTC.

The table lists this clonotype with many counts. The rearrangement joins TRBV7-2 to TRBJ1-2, with D tentatively TRBD1 (5 bases). CDR1 is SGHTA and CDR2 is FQGNSA in the germline V gene. This CDR3 region has 13 residues. Between the trimmed V and J ends, which lost 3 bases and 4 bases, there was a span of 9 bases. The CDR3 protein is CASSFQGGYGYTF. The CDR3 nucleotides are TGTGCCAGCAGCTTCCAGGGAGGCTATGGCTACACCTTC.

The rearrangement uses TRBV12-3 or TRBV12-4 and TRBJ1-2, with TRBD1 identical over 9 bases. V lost 5 bases and J lost 0; bases outside the gene matches: 10. This CDR3 spans 17 amino acids. The CDR3 protein is CASSPGTGRRTNYGYTF. The CDR3 region has the DNA TGTGCCAGCAGTCCCGGGACAGGGAGAAGAACTAACTATGGCTACACCTTC.

This clonotype was picked up a small number of times. This sequence joins TRBV6-6 and TRBJ1-2; D is unresolved. From germline, CDR1 is MNHNY and CDR2 SVGAGI (reference sequence). This CDR3 spans 13 amino acids. With 3 bases removed from V and 8 bases from J, the gap between germline ends came to 13 bases. The CDR3 loop is CASSYGSDVGYTF. CDR3 bases: TGTGCCAGCAGTTATGGTTCGGACGTGGGCTACACCTTC.

This clonotype was observed many times. The chain employs TRBV5-4 and TRBJ1-2; 7 bases align to TRBD1. Per germline, CDR1 SGHNT and CDR2 YYREEE (reference sequence). The CDR3 spans 15 residues. Trimming took 4 bases from V and 1 from J; bases not matched to a gene: 7. The CDR3 nucleotides are TGTGCCAGCAGCACCCGACAGGGAGTTAACTATGGCTACACCTTC. Amino acids: CASSTRQGVNYGYTF.

This clonotype was seen a handful of times. The rearrangement links TRBV19 to TRBJ2-7; possibly TRBD1 for D (6 bases). V was shortened by 5 bases and J by 4 bases, with 12 bases between the two germline ends. CDR1 LNHDA and CDR2 SQIVND come from the germline V gene (reference sequence). The CDR3 has 13 amino acids. The CDR3 spells CASSPSQGYEQYF. CDR3 DNA sequence: TGTGCCAGTAGTCCCTCACAGGGTTACGAGCAGTACTTC.

The table lists this clonotype with many counts. This sequence joins TRBV10-2 and TRBJ2-3, with D possibly being TRBD1 or TRBD2 (5 bases each). Germline V gives CDR1 WSHSY, CDR2 SAAADI. The CDR3 is 14 amino acids. Trimming shortened V by 8 bases and J by 0 bases, and 12 bases separated the two germline ends. The CDR3 loop reads CASGRDPSTDTQYF. For the CDR3, the DNA is TGCGCCAGCGGAAGGGACCCTAGCACAGATACGCAGTATTTT.

Ten or more counts support this clonotype. The J gene is TRBJ2-1, the V gene TRBV24-1; 11 positions match TRBD1. Trimming at V came to 3 bases and at J to 6 bases, leaving 3 bases not matched to a gene. The CDR3 sequence is 15 residues long. The V gene's germline CDR1 is KGHDR and CDR2 SFDVKD. CDR3 sequence reads: CATSDPGTGGNEQFF. The CDR3 DNA is TGTGCCACCAGTGATCCCGGGACAGGGGGCAATGAGCAGTTCTTC.

This clonotype has a count of ten or more. The chain recombines TRBV24-1 with TRBJ2-2, with 10 bases that match TRBD1. Germline values: CDR1 KGHDR, CDR2 SFDVKD. The CDR3 totals 16 residues. The trim removed 4 bases at V and 6 bases at J, leaving 7 bases unmatched. The CDR3 here is CATSDGGQGKSGELFF. Here the CDR3 DNA reads TGTGCCACCAGTGACGGGGGACAGGGGAAATCCGGGGAGCTGTTTTTT.

This clonotype was seen a handful of times. J is TRBJ2-3 and V is TRBV7-2; 8 bases fit TRBD2. In germline, CDR1 is SGHTA, CDR2 FQGNSA. The CDR3 length is 13 residues. The chain's CDR3 is CAGKRGITDTQYF. The CDR3 region has the DNA TGTGCGGGAAAGCGGGGGATCACAGATACGCAGTATTTT.

This sequence joins TRBV5-4 and TRBJ2-7, with 8 positions matching TRBD2. V lost 1 base and J lost 1; bases outside the gene matches: 1. Germline V gene sequence: CDR1 SGHNT, CDR2 YYREEE (reference sequence). This CDR3 region has 14 residues. This CDR3 is CASSLREGSYEQYF. The CDR3 coding sequence is TGTGCCAGCAGCTTGCGGGAGGGGTCCTACGAGCAGTACTTC.

The chain couples TRBV29-1 to TRBJ1-1; 9 positions match TRBD1. This CDR3 region has 16 residues. CDR1 is SQVTM, CDR2 ANQGSEA, per germline. V shed 7 bases, J shed 0 bases, and the junction held 12 bases outside the gene matches. The CDR3 loop is CSADLQTGGMNTEAFF. The CDR3 DNA is TGCAGCGCAGATTTGCAGACAGGGGGAATGAACACTGAAGCTTTCTTT.

In its sample, this clonotype was seen many times. The J gene is TRBJ1-2, the V gene TRBV7-2; 11 bases agree with TRBD1. Germline V gene data show CDR1 as SGHTA and CDR2 as FQGNSA. V trimming: 5 bases; J trimming: 8 bases; junction bases outside the gene matches: 13. CDR3 size: 16 residues. The CDR3 sequence is CASSTLRDRGFGGYTF. CDR3 nucleotides: TGTGCCAGCAGCACCCTCCGGGACAGGGGGTTTGGGGGCTACACCTTC.

This clonotype occurred many times. The J gene is TRBJ1-1, the V gene TRBV11-2; TRBD1 might be the D (5 bases). CDR1 is SGHAT, CDR2 FQNNGV, per germline. The CDR3 runs to 15 residues. Between the trimmed V and J ends, which lost 3 bases and 0 bases, there was a span of 11 bases. Here the CDR3 reads CASSFSTVMNTEAFF. Written as DNA, the CDR3 is TGTGCCAGCAGCTTCTCGACAGTCATGAACACTGAAGCTTTCTTT.

This clonotype appeared many times. V usage is TRBV12-3 or TRBV12-4 and J usage is TRBJ2-2; no clear D. V lost 4 bases and J 0 bases, leaving 18 bases between the germline ends. The CDR3 spans 18 residues. Here the CDR3 reads CASSSATSYTANTGELFF. The CDR3 coding sequence is TGTGCCAGCAGTTCCGCCACTTCCTACACCGCGAACACCGGGGAGCTGTTTTTT.

The chain employs TRBV25-1 and TRBJ2-7; D possibly corresponds to TRBD2 (5 bases). Germline V gene data show CDR1 as MGHDK and CDR2 as SYGVNS. The germline V and J ends were trimmed by 0 bases and 4 bases, with 7 bases remaining between them. This CDR3 has 13 amino acids. CDR3 DNA: TGTGCCAGCAGTGAATATGGCGGGTACGAGCAGTACTTC. Protein: CASSEYGGYEQYF.

This clonotype was counted a few times. The gene calls are TRBV2 and TRBJ2-1, with 7 bases identical to TRBD1. The CDR3 is 15 amino acids. In germline, CDR1 is SNHLY, CDR2 FYNNEI. V trimming: 4 bases; J trimming: 0 bases; junction bases outside the gene matches: 3. In nucleotides, the CDR3 is TGTGCCAGCAGTGGGACAGGCAGCTCCTACAATGAGCAGTTCTTC. This gives the protein CASSGTGSSYNEQFF.

This clonotype is a singleton in its sample. This chain joins TRBV7-4 and TRBJ2-7; no firm D call. The CDR3 covers 12 residues. Germline V gene sequence: CDR1 SGHVT, CDR2 SQSDAQ. V lost 8 bases and J lost 5, with 13 bases in between. In nucleotides, the CDR3 is TGTGCCAGCGGGGTCGCGTTCCACGAGCAGTACTTC. Its protein is CASGVAFHEQYF.

At least ten counts were recorded for this clonotype. The V and J genes are TRBV7-2 and TRBJ1-1, with D possibly matching TRBD1 (5 bases). Between the trimmed V and J ends, which lost 5 bases and 2 bases, there was a span of 9 bases. The CDR3 length is 13 residues. Germline V lookup: CDR1 SGHTA, CDR2 FQGNSA. For the CDR3, the DNA is TGTGCCAGCAGCCTTGACAGTAACACTGAAGCTTTCTTT. It encodes CASSLDSNTEAFF.

This clonotype was seen a handful of times. The V call is TRBV10-3, the J call TRBJ1-6; 7 bases map to TRBD1. The CDR3 covers 15 residues. Germline CDR1 ENHRY, CDR2 SYGVKD. J gave up 7 bases and V 5 bases, and 8 bases lay outside the gene matches. CDR3 coding DNA: TGTGCCATCAGTACCGACAGGGTTAGAAATTCACCCCTCCACTTT. Encoded protein: CAISTDRVRNSPLHF.

The chain combines TRBV5-1 with TRBJ2-5; D is ambiguous. CDR3 length: 15 amino acids. Germline CDR1 SGHRS, CDR2 YFSETQ. Trimming stripped 1 base from V and 4 bases from J, with 14 bases between. The CDR3 DNA follows: TGCGCCAGCAGCTTGTTCGACTCGGTAGCAGAGACCCAGTACTTC. This translates into CASSLFDSVAETQYF.

This clonotype was counted ten times or more. V usage is TRBV7-2 and J usage is TRBJ1-1; no clear D. V lost 5 bases and J lost 1, with 14 bases in between. Germline V CDR1 and CDR2: SGHTA, FQGNSA. This CDR3 region has 15 residues. CDR3 sequence: CASSARRNKNTEAFF. Written as DNA, the CDR3 is TGTGCCAGCAGCGCGCGTAGGAATAAGAACACTGAAGCTTTCTTT.

The chain links TRBV7-2 to TRBJ1-2, with unresolved D. Trimming shortened V by 5 bases and J by 4 bases, and 11 bases separated the two germline ends. In germline, CDR1 is SGHTA, CDR2 FQGNSA. The CDR3 has 13 amino acids. This chain's CDR3 is CASSRRSSYGYTF. CDR3 DNA: TGTGCCAGCAGCCGCCGTAGTAGCTATGGCTACACCTTC.

This clonotype was observed a handful of times. The chain is built from TRBV6-1 and TRBJ2-1; 11 nucleotides match TRBD2. J lost 7 bases, V lost 5 bases, and 10 bases had no gene match. This CDR3 is built from 16 residues. Germline loops: CDR1 MNHNS, CDR2 SASEGT. CDR3 sequence: CASSYGLAGGRNEQFF. Written as DNA, the CDR3 is TGTGCCAGCAGTTACGGTCTAGCGGGAGGCAGGAATGAGCAGTTCTTC.

This clonotype appeared many times. This chain joins TRBV6-2 or TRBV6-3 and TRBJ2-5; D remains unclear. Germline V gene sequence: CDR1 MNHEY, CDR2 SVGEGT. Trimming stripped 1 base from V and 2 bases from J, with 11 bases between. This CDR3 has 15 amino acids. DNA for the CDR3: TGTGCCAGCAGTTACTACCGGCCCCAGCAAGAGACCCAGTACTTC. Translation: CASSYYRPQQETQYF.

This clonotype was observed a handful of times. The CDR3 is CASSRRAGLGTDTQYF. The DNA of the CDR3 is TGCGCCAGCAGCCGTCGAGCGGGTCTGGGCACAGATACGCAGTATTTT. The chain uses TRBV4-3 and TRBJ2-3; a weak D match, TRBD2 (6 bases). CDR1 is LGHNA, CDR2 YSLEER, per germline. The CDR3 loop spans 16 amino acids. Trimming took 4 bases from V and 1 from J, leaving 15 bases between them.

This clonotype was found many times. The gene calls are TRBV7-3 and TRBJ2-7; 12 nucleotides line up with TRBD2. Per the germline V gene, CDR1 is SGHTA and CDR2 is FQGTGA. The CDR3 contains 13 residues. Trimming at V came to 5 bases and at J to 6 bases, leaving 2 bases not matched to a gene. CDR3 bases: TGTGCCAGCAGCCGACTAGCGGGAGTCGAGCAGTACTTC. This codes for CASSRLAGVEQYF.

Only a few counts were recorded for this clonotype. The chain is built from TRBV12-3 or TRBV12-4 and TRBJ1-6, with D possibly being TRBD1 (5 bases). This CDR3 is built from 17 residues. V was cut by 3 bases and J by 10 bases, with 22 bases left in between. The CDR3 region is CASSFPPRGGVSSPLHF. CDR3 DNA: TGTGCCAGCAGTTTCCCGCCGAGGGGAGGAGTAAGCTCACCCCTCCACTTT.

This clonotype was recorded a few times. This chain connects TRBV7-6 to TRBJ2-3; D might be TRBD1 (6 bases). V lost 4 bases to trimming and J lost 7 bases, with 15 bases between them. The germline CDR1 and CDR2 sequences are SGHVS and FNYEAQ. The CDR3 totals 14 residues. DNA of the CDR3: TGTGCCAGCAGCTCAGGACAGCCACCTTATACGCAGTATTTT. Amino acids: CASSSGQPPYTQYF.